This T cell receptor (beta chain) originates from a study of technical replicates of blood from several donors. Measured with immunoSEQ multiplex PCR; TCRdb has only the in-frame clones, and not every one. The sample consists of about 78,000 clones, about 92% of them appearing once. V lost 0 bases and J lost 4; bases outside the gene matches: 1. The CDR3 is made up of 16 amino acids. This sequence originates from a human donor in good health. The chain has TRBV5-3 and TRBJ2-1, with 13 bases fitting TRBD2. TRBV5-3 is an ORF; its function is uncertain. Sequencing was carried out using T cells isolated from PBMCs. The CDR3 DNA reads as TGTGCCAGAAGCTTGGCGACTAGCGGGAGGTACAATGAGCAGTTCTTC. Translation: CARSLATSGRYNEQFF.